The 4 T cell receptor beta chains reported below all come from one sample, sequenced in a study of response to subunit inactivated influenza vaccine. Each CDR3 protein is one row after TCRdb ran MiXCR on the RT-PCR reads. The sample comprises almost 600,000 distinct CDR3 sequences, 13% to 15% of which are singletons, and around 10% rests with the top ten. Sequencing was performed on PBMCs from blood, taken 11 to 12 days after vaccination. Source of these receptors: a man in his fifties who received an inactivated influenza vaccine.

In this sample, this clonotype turned up many times. The V and J genes are TRBV5-1 and TRBJ2-4; 9 bases match TRBD1. Germline V gene sequence: CDR1 SGHRS, CDR2 YFSETQ. This CDR3 has 12 residues. Trimming cost V 4 bases and J 16 bases; bases outside gene matches: 9. The DNA for the CDR3 is TGCGCCAGCAGCGCGGGACAGGGATCCTTATACTTC. Residues: CASSAGQGSLYF.

CDR3 sequence (DNA): TGCGCCAGCAGCTCACTAGACAGGGGGCGCTACAATGAGCAGTTCTTC. Protein sequence: CASSSLDRGRYNEQFF. The chain joins TRBV5-1 to TRBJ2-1, with 10 bases identical to TRBD1. The germline gives CDR1 SGHRS, CDR2 YFSETQ. V lost 3 bases, J lost 3 bases, and 6 bases stayed unmatched. This CDR3 contains 16 residues.

The V call is TRBV20-1, the J call TRBJ1-1; D may be TRBD1 (5 bases). CDR3 length: 14 amino acids. Germline-derived CDR1 and CDR2 are DFQATT and SNEGSKA (reference sequence). The V end was cut by 6 bases, the J end by 3 bases, with 17 bases between. CDR3 bases: TGCAGTGCACCGCCAGGGTATTGGGACACTGAAGCTTTCTTT. Translation gives CSAPPGYWDTEAFF.

The genes are TRBV7-8 and TRBJ1-2; D remains unclear. The V gene lost 6 bases and the J gene lost 8 bases, with 16 bases spanning the gap. The CDR3 is 13 residues long. Per germline, CDR1 SGHVS and CDR2 FQNEAQ. CDR3: CASRSDGPGGYTF. The CDR3, as DNA: TGTGCCAGCAGGTCAGACGGCCCAGGAGGCTACACCTTC. The complete variable domain, with remaining parts taken from reference TRBV7-8 and TRBJ1-2, reads GAGVSQSPRYKVAKRGQDVALRCDPISGHVSLFWYQQALGQGPEFLTYFQNEAQLDKSGLPSDRFFAERPEGSVSTLKIQRTQQEDSAVYLCASRSDGPGGYTFGSGTRLTVV.